The clone carrying this T cell receptor beta chain occurred a few times. What it binds is unknown. The data are from a study of beta chain features in type 1 diabetes. Study-level findings and limits: Among patients with Type 1 diabetes, TCRB CDR3s were moderately but significantly shorter in every one of the four CD4+ subsets.

Of the isolated RNA, all was reverse transcribed, and so the sequenced material was expressed TCRB transcripts. TCRdb keeps only in-frame clones here, not all; method: immunoSEQ multiplex PCR. The sample records 300,000 to 450,000 clones, 9.5% to 10% being singletons. The sequenced sample was central memory CD4+ T cells from blood. This sequence was found in a man in his thirties or forties with type 1 diabetes.

The CDR3 here is CASSSRLQENTEAFF. In nucleotides, the CDR3 is TGTGCCAGCAGCTCCAGATTACAGGAGAACACTGAAGCTTTCTTT. This chain connects TRBV11-2 to TRBJ1-1; D possibly corresponds to TRBD1 (5 bases). CDR3 length: 15 residues. V was clipped by 4 bases and J by 1 base, with 13 bases between them. From germline, CDR1 is SGHAT and CDR2 FQNNGV.